One and the same sample provided the 27 T cell receptor beta chains below, sequenced in a study of T cells after posttransplantation cyclophosphamide (TCRdb year 2016). The treatment or condition label of this sample denotes: high-dose cyclophosphamide on days +3 and +4 as single-agent GVHD prophylaxis. For conditioning, the PTCy patients got busulfan and fludarabine, then a related or unrelated marrow graft, followed by cyclophosphamide on days +3 and +4. Library prep was done by the immunoSEQ multiplex PCR assay. Held by TCRdb, this immuneACCESS table contains in-frame sequences only and omits some clones. Under half of the omission traces to an unresolved V gene where checked; the cause of the rest is unknown. The data for this sample show around 6,800 clones, each detected more than once. Together, the top ten hold 5% to 5.5% of the sample. The source was PBMCs, collected after an allogeneic stem cell transplant with post-transplant cyclophosphamide. The source of these receptors is a young adult male patient who received an allogeneic stem cell transplant from an unrelated donor, was CMV-positive, and had acute and chronic GVHD. In transplant recipients, some T cells may be of donor rather than host origin.

This clone was detected many times. Different DNA sequences within this sample yield the same CDR3. The V and J genes are TRBV25-1 and TRBJ1-1, with D perhaps TRBD1 (6 bases). The germline CDR1 and CDR2 sequences are MGHDK and SYGVNS. Trimming pared 1 base from V and 1 base from J, leaving 10 bases between. CDR3 size: 15 residues. CDR3: CASSEWGGQNTEAFF. The DNA of the CDR3 is TGTGCCAGCAGTGAATGGGGGGGGCAGAACACTGAAGCTTTCTTT.

This clone has a count of ten or more. The chain employs TRBV19 and TRBJ2-7; the D gene is possibly TRBD1 (5 bases). With 4 bases removed from V and 5 bases from J, the gap between germline ends came to 15 bases. CDR1 and CDR2 from the germline V gene are LNHDA and SQIVND (reference sequence). This CDR3 contains 14 residues. The CDR3 here is CASSRSRVLDEQYF. In DNA, the CDR3 is TGTGCCAGTAGTAGGAGCAGGGTCCTCGACGAGCAGTACTTC.

This clone showed up many times. V is TRBV18 and J is TRBJ1-1; D is uncertain. Looked up from germline, CDR1 is KGHSH and CDR2 is LQKENI. The germline V and J ends were trimmed by 4 bases and 2 bases, with 8 bases remaining between them. The CDR3 has 13 amino acids. The CDR3 reads CASSLGQNTEAFF. The CDR3 DNA follows: TGTGCCAGCTCACTGGGCCAAAACACTGAAGCTTTCTTT. The full variable domain, rest sourced from reference TRBV18 and TRBJ1-1, is NAGVMQNPRHLVRRRGQEARLRCSPMKGHSHVYWYRQLPEEGLKFMVYLQKENIIDESGMPKERFSAEFPKEGPSILRIQQVVRGDSAAYFCASSLGQNTEAFFGQGTRLTVV.

This clone was counted only a few times. A much larger clone is a single base away; this may be a read error. V is TRBV7-2 and J is TRBJ2-1; 10 nucleotides match TRBD2. This CDR3 has 15 residues. Germline assignment: CDR1 SGHTA and CDR2 FQGNSA. V trimming: 5 bases; J trimming: 10 bases; junction bases outside the gene matches: 11. CDR3 DNA sequence: TGTGCCAGCAGCGTGTGGCTAGCGGGAGAGGGGGAGCAGTTCTTC. This codes for CASSVWLAGEGEQFF.

This clone was seen a few times. The rearrangement links TRBV14 to TRBJ1-2, with a possible D match to TRBD1 (5 bases). V gave up 3 bases and J gave up 4 bases, with 15 bases separating them. The CDR3 is 15 amino acids. CDR1 is SGHDN and CDR2 is FVKESK in the germline V gene. The CDR3 is CASSQLLGQSYGYTF. In DNA form, the CDR3 reads TGTGCCAGCAGCCAGCTGTTAGGACAATCCTATGGCTACACCTTC.

This clone was seen many times. V usage is TRBV29-1 and J usage is TRBJ2-1, with 8 bases fitting TRBD2. The CDR3 loop spans 14 amino acids. The V segment lost 1 base and the J segment 8 bases; nucleotides outside the gene matches: 7. Germline V gives CDR1 SQVTM, CDR2 ANQGSEA. As DNA, the CDR3 is TGCAGCGTTGAAGCGAGGCGGGGGGAGGATGAGCAGTTCTTC. It specifies CSVEARRGEDEQFF.

In this sample, this clone turned up many times. V and J are TRBV6-4 and TRBJ2-3; D is possibly TRBD2 (5 bases). Germline V gene lookup returns CDR1 MRHNA and CDR2 SNTAGT. This CDR3 comprises 14 residues. Deletions cut 5 bases from V and 0 bases from J, with 9 bases between. In nucleotides, the CDR3 is TGTGCCAGCAGTCCCGGACTCAGCACAGATACGCAGTATTTT. It codes for CASSPGLSTDTQYF.

This clone was detected only a few times. The V and J genes are TRBV28 and TRBJ2-5; 8 bases fit TRBD1. Per germline, CDR1 MDHEN and CDR2 SYDVKM. V shed 4 bases, J shed 5 bases, and the junction held 9 bases outside the gene matches. CDR3 length equals 15 residues. The CDR3 coding sequence is TGTGCCAGCAGTTCACCCAGACAGGGGTGGGAGACCCAGTACTTC. Protein: CASSSPRQGWETQYF.

In this sample, this clone turned up many times. V usage is TRBV19 and J usage is TRBJ1-4; TRBD1 matches at 7 bases. V was pared by 4 bases and J by 3 bases, with 5 bases of the junction left unmatched. CDR3 length: 15 residues. Germline CDR1 and CDR2: LNHDA and SQIVND (reference sequence). CDR3 nucleotides: TGTGCCAGTAGTACCGACAGGGCGCCTAATGAAAAACTGTTTTTT. As protein: CASSTDRAPNEKLFF.

This clone is medium-sized within its sample. This sequence joins TRBV5-1 and TRBJ2-3; 7 nucleotides align to TRBD1. V shed 4 bases, J shed 2 bases, and the junction held 10 bases outside the gene matches. Germline V gene lookup returns CDR1 SGHRS and CDR2 YFSETQ. The CDR3 has 16 amino acids. Written as DNA, the CDR3 is TGCGCCAGCAGCGATGAACAGGGGCACATCACAGATACGCAGTATTTT. Amino acid sequence: CASSDEQGHITDTQYF.

This clone is deemed medium-sized. The chain recombines TRBV4-3 with TRBJ1-1; perhaps TRBD1 as D (5 bases). V was shortened by 4 bases and J by 4 bases, with 13 bases between the two germline ends. The V gene's germline CDR1 is LGHNA and CDR2 YSLEER. There are 14 residues in the CDR3. For the CDR3, the DNA is TGCGCCAGCAGCCTAGCCCCGGGGGTCACTGAAGCTTTCTTT. Protein: CASSLAPGVTEAFF.

This clone was seen more than once but under ten times. The rearrangement joins TRBV27 to TRBJ1-6; D is possibly TRBD1 (6 bases). Germline CDR1 and CDR2: MNHEY and SMNVEV (reference sequence). The CDR3 has 15 residues. V lost 5 bases and J lost 7, with 15 bases in between. Here the CDR3 reads CASSRQGSRNSPLHF. The CDR3 bases are TGTGCCAGCAGTAGGCAGGGGTCGAGAAATTCACCCCTCCACTTT.

At least ten counts were recorded for this clone. V and J are TRBV5-1 and TRBJ2-7, with 8 bases lining up with TRBD1. The CDR3 has 14 amino acids. Looked up from germline, CDR1 is SGHRS and CDR2 is YFSETQ. After removal of 4 bases from V and 6 bases from J, the junction contained 9 bases not matched to a gene. The CDR3 reads CASSPTGVFSEQYF. The CDR3 nucleotides read TGCGCCAGCAGCCCGACAGGGGTATTCTCCGAGCAGTACTTC.

The table lists this clone with many counts. The rearrangement joins TRBV6-5 to TRBJ1-1, with 10 bases aligning to TRBD1. CDR1 is MNHEY and CDR2 is SVGAGI in the germline V gene. This CDR3 spans 16 amino acids. V gave up 4 bases and J gave up 0 bases; unmatched junction bases: 5. CDR3 DNA: TGTGCCAGCAGTTGGGGACAGGGGCCCGTGAACACTGAAGCTTTCTTT. Encoded protein: CASSWGQGPVNTEAFF.

This clone was seen repeatedly, ten times or more. V and J are TRBV10-2 and TRBJ2-3; 12 bases agree with TRBD2. V lost 6 bases, J lost 3 bases, and 4 bases stayed unmatched. The CDR3 spans 15 residues. The germline V gene has CDR1 WSHSY and CDR2 SAAADI. CDR3 protein: CASRPSGGVTDTQYF. In DNA form, the CDR3 reads TGCGCCAGCAGACCTAGCGGGGGGGTAACAGATACGCAGTATTTT.

This clone was seen ten or more times. J is TRBJ2-3 and V is TRBV9; no clear D. CDR1 is SGDLS, CDR2 YYNGEE, per germline. V lost 3 bases and J lost 4, with 12 bases in between. The CDR3 has 14 residues. CDR3: CASSERTAADTQYF. CDR3 bases: TGTGCCAGCAGCGAAAGAACCGCGGCAGATACGCAGTATTTT.

This chain links TRBV18 with TRBJ2-5; a possible D gene is TRBD1 (6 bases). The DNA end is a closer match to TRBJ2-7, so the J assignment may be wrong. The CDR3 is made up of 14 amino acids. The germline V gene encodes CDR1 KGHSH and CDR2 LQKENI. The CDR3 is CASSPQGSSYEQYF. The CDR3 DNA is TGTGCCAGCTCACCCCAGGGGTCCTCCTACGAGCAGTACTTC.

This clone was recorded many times. V gene TRBV11-2 combines with J gene TRBJ2-3, with D unclear. Trimming removed 5 bases from V and 2 bases from J, with 5 bases in between. The CDR3 sequence is 12 residues long. Germline V lookup: CDR1 SGHAT, CDR2 FQNNGV. The DNA for the CDR3 is TGTGCCAGCAGCGCGGACACAGATACGCAGTATTTT. This encodes CASSADTDTQYF.

In this sample, this clone turned up many times. The rearrangement links TRBV4-3 to TRBJ2-3, with D uncertain. V lost 0 bases and J 2 bases, leaving 6 bases between the germline ends. The CDR3 contains 14 residues. Germline V gene lookup returns CDR1 LGHNA and CDR2 YSLEER. CDR3 DNA sequence: TGCGCCAGCAGCCAAGACGTCTTCACAGATACGCAGTATTTT. Translated, it gives CASSQDVFTDTQYF.

This clone was observed many times. The chain joins TRBV7-2 to TRBJ2-3, with D possibly TRBD2 on 6 matching bases. CDR3 length equals 15 residues. Germline V CDR1 and CDR2: SGHTA, FQGNSA. V dropped 1 base and J dropped 3 bases, with 11 bases sitting between them. CDR3 nucleotide sequence: TGTGCCAGCAGCTTAGTGGGGACTGGAACAGATACGCAGTATTTT. Translation: CASSLVGTGTDTQYF. The whole variable domain, remainder taken from reference TRBV7-2 and TRBJ2-3, is GAGVSQSPSNKVTEKGKDVELRCDPISGHTALYWYRQSLGQGLEFLIYFQGNSAPDKSGLPSDRFSAERTGGSVSTLTIQRTQQEDSAVYLCASSLVGTGTDTQYFGPGTRLTVL.

The sample holds many counts of this clone. For the CDR3, the DNA is TGCGCCAGCAGCCAATATGGAGCGGGAGGAGTTGCCGGGGAGCTGTTTTTT. Amino acids: CASSQYGAGGVAGELFF. The V gene is TRBV4-3, the J gene TRBJ2-2; 9 bases line up with TRBD2. The germline CDR1 and CDR2 sequences are LGHNA and YSLEER. There are 17 residues in the CDR3. After removal of 2 bases from V and 6 bases from J, the junction contained 10 bases not matched to a gene.

This clone was detected many times. The chain links TRBV2 to TRBJ1-1; TRBD1 matches at 11 bases. This CDR3 contains 14 residues. Germline trimming cut 6 bases from V and 8 bases from J; bases unmatched to any gene: 8. Germline V CDR1 and CDR2: SNHLY, FYNNEI. The CDR3 bases are TGTGCCAGCAGGGCGGGACAGGGGGTAAAGGAAGCTTTCTTT. It specifies CASRAGQGVKEAFF.

This clone was counted at least ten times. The gene calls are TRBV19 and TRBJ2-6, with 7 bases matching TRBD1. CDR3 length: 14 amino acids. Germline-derived CDR1 and CDR2 are LNHDA and SQIVND (reference sequence). J was trimmed by 4 bases and V by 6 bases; bases with no gene match: 3. The CDR3 DNA reads TGTGCCAGTAGCGAGGGGGCGGGGGCCAACGTCCTGACTTTC. Translation gives CASSEGAGANVLTF.

As for this clone: Other DNA sequences within the sample encode an identical CDR3. The chain links TRBV7-9 to TRBJ2-3, with no clear D. Germline V gene data show CDR1 as SEHNR and CDR2 as FQNEAQ (reference sequence). CDR3 size: 17 residues. V was trimmed by 6 bases and J by 2 bases, leaving 21 bases between them. CDR3 bases: TGTGCCAGCAGACCGATCGGCCCCCAGGCCAACACAGATACGCAGTATTTT. It codes for CASRPIGPQANTDTQYF.

This clone was found many times. The chain is built from TRBV29-1 and TRBJ2-7, with 9 bases fitting TRBD1. V was clipped by 7 bases and J by 3 bases; unmatched bases: 13. CDR3 size: 15 residues. Germline V gene sequence: CDR1 SQVTM, CDR2 ANQGSEA. CDR3 sequence: CSAATTGTGFYEQYF. CDR3 nucleotide sequence: TGCAGCGCTGCTACGACCGGGACAGGGTTCTACGAGCAGTACTTC.

This chain joins TRBV30 and TRBJ2-7; D is unresolved. The germline V gene encodes CDR1 GTSNPN and CDR2 SVGIG (reference sequence). Trimming took off 0 bases at V and 9 bases at J, with 24 bases between the two ends. This CDR3 is built from 16 residues. In DNA, the CDR3 is TGTGCCTGGAGTGTATTCCTGGCAGGCAGAAAGTATGTGCAGTACTTC. Its protein product is CAWSVFLAGRKYVQYF.

In its sample, this clone was seen many times. The chain combines TRBV5-4 with TRBJ2-7; 7 bases are a match to TRBD1. The CDR3 is 14 amino acids. Germline CDR1 is SGHNT and CDR2 is YYREEE (reference sequence). J gave up 5 bases and V 5 bases, and 10 bases lay outside the gene matches. The CDR3 DNA reads TGTGCCAGCAGTTCGACAGGGCCTTACAACGAGCAGTACTTC. Its protein product is CASSSTGPYNEQYF. The whole variable domain, filled in from reference TRBV5-4 and TRBJ2-7, reads ETGVTQSPTHLIKTRGQQVTLRCSSQSGHNTVSWYQQALGQGPQFIFQYYREEENGRGNFPPRFSGLQFPNYSSELNVNALELDDSALYLCASSSTGPYNEQYFGPGTRLTVT.